This T cell receptor (beta chain) was sequenced for a study of cytomegalovirus exposure and HLA in healthy donors. PCR employed 60 Vbeta and 13 Jbeta primers. The table came from immunoSEQ multiplex PCR; TCRdb's copy has only in-frame clones and leaves some out. The top ten clones hold around 3.8% of a sample with some 100,000 clones, 76% of them seen once. Points on this clone: Its antigen is not known.

The V segment lost 8 bases and the J segment 5 bases; nucleotides outside the gene matches: 11. Germline CDR1 is SNHLY and CDR2 is FYNNEI. The CDR3 has 14 residues. Findings of the study overall: CMV antigen specificity was confirmed in vitro for three CMV-associated chains.

The rearrangement links TRBV2 to TRBJ2-7; 8 positions match TRBD1. This sequence was found in a woman in her 50s in good health and CMV-seropositive. Material for sequencing was PBMCs. The CDR3: CASLRGQGAHEQYF. The CDR3 coding sequence is TGTGCCAGCCTAAGGGGGCAGGGGGCCCACGAGCAGTACTTC.